What follows are 20 T cell receptor beta chains derived from one specimen sequenced in a study of tumor and adjacent non-tumor tissue in lung cancer. This sample's RNA came from whole unsorted tissue. The library came from three nested PCR rounds adapted from ARM-PCR protocols. MiXCR, applied by TCRdb to the multiplex PCR reads, yields one record per CDR3 protein. The sample lists approximately 150,000 distinct CDR3 sequences; around 60% were seen once. Sequenced input: lung tumor tissue. These receptors were collected from a man aged 55-75 years with small cell lung cancer.

As concerns this clonotype: This may be a read error: a much more frequent sequence differs by one nucleotide. J is TRBJ2-1 and V is TRBV20-1; TRBD2 matches at 9 bases. The CDR3 loop spans 14 amino acids. From germline, CDR1 is DFQATT and CDR2 SNEGSKA (reference sequence). DNA for the CDR3: TGCAATGCTGTTAGCGGGAGAGGGATCAATGAGCAGTTCTTC. Protein product: CNAVSGRGINEQFF.

The chain employs TRBV11-3 and TRBJ2-1; possible D gene TRBD2, 6 bases. Per the germline V gene, CDR1 is SGHNT and CDR2 is YENEEA. CDR3 length: 16 amino acids. Deletions cut 2 bases from V and 12 bases from J, with 23 bases between. The CDR3 spells CASSLRASVRAFGQFF. The DNA of the CDR3 is TGTGCCAGCAGCTTACGGGCTAGCGTGAGGGCCTTTGGGCAGTTCTTC.

This rearrangement joins TRBV11-2 to TRBJ1-2, with D maybe TRBD1 (5 bases). The germline V gene encodes CDR1 SGHAT and CDR2 FQNNGV. The CDR3 sequence is 13 residues long. Trimming took off 5 bases at V and 8 bases at J, with 15 bases between the two ends. The CDR3 nucleotides read TGTGCCAGCAGCCCTAACCGCGGGGGGGGCTACACCTTC. Translation: CASSPNRGGGYTF.

Points on this clonotype: This CDR3 fails to terminate in the conserved phenylalanine or tryptophan, so it likely reflects a read error. The DNA is left out, because the CDR3 cannot be placed on it with certainty; the CDR3 is given as TCRdb lists it. The CDR3 here is CASSYLTNTNEKFL. The rearrangement joins TRBV6-2 or TRBV6-3 to TRBJ2-1. Looked up from germline, CDR1 is MNHEY and CDR2 is SVGEGT. The CDR3 has 14 residues if both end residues are counted.

V gene TRBV5-1 combines with J gene TRBJ2-7, with D uncertain. The CDR3 loop spans 13 amino acids. Germline CDR1 is SGHRS and CDR2 is YFSETQ. The V end was cut by 0 bases, the J end by 3 bases, with 7 bases between. The CDR3 DNA reads as TGCGCCAGCAGCTTGGGAGCGAACTACGAGCAGTACGTC. Amino acids: CASSLGANYEQYV.

This clonotype was seen a handful of times. The gene calls are TRBV29-1 and TRBJ2-1, with TRBD2 identical over 12 bases. The CDR3 contains 16 residues. V shed 1 base and J 8 bases; nucleotides not matched to a gene: 9. Germline loops: CDR1 SQVTM, CDR2 ANQGSEA. The CDR3: CSVEGPSGRVGDEQFF. The CDR3 DNA follows: TGCAGCGTTGAAGGTCCTAGCGGGAGGGTAGGAGATGAGCAGTTCTTC.

This chain connects TRBV5-5 to TRBJ2-5; maybe TRBD2 (5 bases). Germline V lookup: CDR1 SGHKS, CDR2 YYEKEE (reference sequence). Trimming removed 4 bases from V and 2 bases from J, with 15 bases in between. This CDR3 has 15 amino acids. CDR3 protein: CASSPAWTHQETQYF. CDR3 in DNA: TGTGCCAGCAGCCCGGCCTGGACTCATCAAGAGACCCAGTACTTC.

The rearrangement uses TRBV10-3 and TRBJ2-7, with D maybe TRBD1 (5 bases). Germline V gene sequence: CDR1 ENHRY, CDR2 SYGVKD. CDR3 length: 11 amino acids. The CDR3 sequence: CAISEGLGHYV. DNA of the CDR3: TGTGCCATAAGTGAAGGGCTGGGGCACTACGTC.

The chain uses TRBV19 and TRBJ1-6; D might be TRBD1 (5 bases). The CDR3 is 15 residues long. Germline V gives CDR1 LNHDA, CDR2 SQIVND (reference sequence). V was clipped by 6 bases and J by 4 bases, with 13 bases between them. CDR3 sequence: CASRMGQVYNSPLHF. DNA of the CDR3: TGTGCCAGTAGAATGGGGCAGGTATATAATTCACCCCTCCACTTT.

This clonotype was counted many times. The V call is TRBV29-1, the J call TRBJ1-2; 7 positions agree with TRBD1. J lost 0 bases, V lost 5 bases, and 3 bases had no gene match. The V gene's germline CDR1 is SQVTM and CDR2 ANQGSEA. This CDR3 region has 13 residues. CDR3 nucleotides: TGCAGCGTTACAGGGGACACTAACTATGGCTACACCTTC. It codes for CSVTGDTNYGYTF.

To note about this clonotype: This CDR3 is missing its conserved last phenylalanine or tryptophan, likely due to a read error. This chain connects TRBV12-3 or TRBV12-4 to TRBJ2-5; possible D gene TRBD2, 6 bases. CDR3 length: 13 amino acids. V gave up 3 bases and J gave up 4 bases, with 9 bases separating them. The CDR3 DNA is TGTGCCAGCAGTTTGCGGGACCGAGAGACCCAGTACGTC. Protein sequence: CASSLRDRETQYV.

This clonotype was recorded once. The rearrangement joins TRBV10-3 to TRBJ2-1; weak D call: TRBD1 (5 bases). V was cut by 0 bases and J by 15 bases, with 24 bases left in between. Germline assignment: CDR1 ENHRY and CDR2 SYGVKD. CDR3 length: 16 amino acids. The chain's CDR3 is CAISESTPRVGDELFF. CDR3 nucleotides: TGTGCCATCAGTGAGTCGACTCCCAGGGTTGGGGATGAGTTGTTCTTC.

A remark on this clonotype: The junction differs from germline at one of its ends, possibly a read error. The rearrangement joins TRBV11-3 to TRBJ2-5; D possibly corresponds to TRBD2 (5 bases). The germline V gene has CDR1 SGHNT and CDR2 YENEEA. This CDR3 region has 12 residues. In nucleotides, the CDR3 is TGTGCCGGCAGCTTAGAGGGAGAGACCCAGTACTTC. Its protein is CAGSLEGETQYF.

The table lists this clonotype with many counts. The chain has TRBV12-3 or TRBV12-4 and TRBJ1-2, with TRBD1 identical over 8 bases. CDR3 size: 13 residues. V trimming: 6 bases; J trimming: 2 bases; junction bases outside the gene matches: 2. The CDR3 bases are TGTGCCAGCAGACGGGACAGGAACTATGGCTACACCTTC. Its translation is CASRRDRNYGYTF.

This clonotype was detected ten times or more. This chain uses TRBV12-3 or TRBV12-4 with TRBJ2-7; unclear D gene. V dropped 5 bases and J dropped 0 bases, with 11 bases sitting between them. CDR3 length equals 14 residues. The CDR3 coding sequence is TGTGCCAGCAGTCGGAATTCGGGCTCCTACGAGCAGTACTTC. It yields the protein CASSRNSGSYEQYF.

Comments on this clonotype: A much larger clone sits a single nucleotide away, making a read error possible. V is TRBV6-1 and J is TRBJ2-1, with unresolved D. This CDR3 has 11 residues. From germline, CDR1 is MNHNS and CDR2 SASEGT. CDR3 loop: CASSEVNDQFF. The CDR3 DNA reads as TGTGCCAGCAGTGAAGTTAATGACCAGTTCTTC.

In this sample, this clonotype turned up once. A read error may be the cause here, since a much bigger clone is one base away. The CDR3 coding sequence is TGTGCCAGCAGCTCGGGGACAGGCCGGACCTACGAGCACTACTTC. As protein: CASSSGTGRTYEHYF. The rearrangement links TRBV11-2 to TRBJ2-7; TRBD1 aligns across 8 bases. The CDR3 covers 15 residues. Looked up from germline, CDR1 is SGHAT and CDR2 is FQNNGV.

This clonotype occurred a few times. The CDR3 nucleotides are TGTGCCAGCAGTTTAACGCAGGGGGCCTACGAGCAGTACTTC. This sequence encodes CASSLTQGAYEQYF. The J gene is TRBJ2-7, the V gene TRBV11-1; 7 bases fit TRBD1. V was pared by 6 bases and J by 2 bases, with 7 bases of the junction left unmatched. CDR1 and CDR2 (germline): SGHAT, FQDESV (reference sequence). The CDR3 spans 14 residues.

Points on this clonotype: This is likely a read error, given that the CDR3 carries no conserved phenylalanine or tryptophan at its end. The rearrangement links TRBV11-2 to TRBJ2-3; D unresolved. Germline-derived CDR1 and CDR2 are SGHAT and FQNNGV. Trimming removed 1 base from V and 6 bases from J, with 23 bases in between. The CDR3 contains 18 residues. The CDR3 is CASSLGRRAAWWIDTQYY. CDR3 DNA: TGTGCCAGCAGCTTAGGGCGTAGGGCCGCCTGGTGGATTGATACGCAGTATTAT.

The count of this clonotype is one. V usage is TRBV29-1 and J usage is TRBJ2-1, with a tentative D call TRBD2 (6 bases). The CDR3 covers 16 residues. Trimming left V 6 bases short and J 3 bases short, with 21 bases between. Germline V gene lookup returns CDR1 SQVTM and CDR2 ANQGSEA. CDR3 sequence (DNA): TGCAGCGTGGAGGCATTTGTAGGAGGGCTCTACAATGAGCAGTTCTTC. Amino acids: CSVEAFVGGLYNEQFF.